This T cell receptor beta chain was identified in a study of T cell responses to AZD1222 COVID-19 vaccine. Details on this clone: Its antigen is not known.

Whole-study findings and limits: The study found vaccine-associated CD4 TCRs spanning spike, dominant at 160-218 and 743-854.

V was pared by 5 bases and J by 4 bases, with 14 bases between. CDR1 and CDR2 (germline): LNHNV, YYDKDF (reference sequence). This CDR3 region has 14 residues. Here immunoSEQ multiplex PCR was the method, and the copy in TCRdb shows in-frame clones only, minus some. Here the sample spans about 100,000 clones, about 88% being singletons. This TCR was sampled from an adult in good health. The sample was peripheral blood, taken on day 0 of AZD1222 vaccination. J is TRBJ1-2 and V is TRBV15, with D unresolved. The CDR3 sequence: CATSPPGRTYGYTF. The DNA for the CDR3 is TGTGCCACCAGCCCCCCTGGTAGGACCTATGGCTACACCTTC. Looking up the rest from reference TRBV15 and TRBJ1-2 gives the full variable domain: DAMVIQNPRYQVTQFGKPVTLSCSQTLNHNVMYWYQQKSSQAPKLLFHYYDKDFNNEADTPDNFQSRRPNTSFCFLDIRSPGLGDTAMYLCATSPPGRTYGYTFGSGTRLTVV.